These 24 T cell receptor beta chains share one sample of origin, sequenced in a study of identical twins. TCRdb recomputed calls from the 5' RACE reads with MiXCR, one row per CDR3 protein. The data contain approximately 500,000 distinct CDR3 sequences, 20% to 25% of them singletons. Another study also made use of these data, one on T cells expressing NK-cell markers.

Material for sequencing was CD4+ T cells sorted from blood. The receptors stem from a woman aged 18-35 years in good health.

This clonotype has just a few counts. The V call is TRBV29-1, the J call TRBJ1-2; D possibly corresponds to TRBD1 (6 bases). Germline V CDR1 and CDR2: SQVTM, ANQGSEA. The CDR3 is made up of 11 amino acids. Trimming took off 8 bases at V and 7 bases at J, with 14 bases between the two ends. CDR3 protein: CSSGDRLGYTF. CDR3 nucleotide sequence: TGCAGCTCAGGGGACCGGCTTGGCTACACCTTC.

The rearrangement joins TRBV20-1 to TRBJ2-1; D might be TRBD2 (6 bases). Per the germline V gene, CDR1 is DFQATT and CDR2 is SNEGSKA (reference sequence). This CDR3 has 12 amino acids. The V end lost 6 bases, the J end lost 7 bases, and 13 bases lay between the germline ends. The CDR3 bases are TGCAGTGCAGAACTAGCACGGAATGAGCAGTTCTTC. Its protein is CSAELARNEQFF.

This chain connects TRBV5-5 to TRBJ1-1; D gene uncertain. V gave up 1 base and J gave up 0 bases, with 7 bases separating them. The CDR3 is made up of 14 amino acids. CDR1 is SGHKS and CDR2 is YYEKEE in the germline V gene (reference sequence). CDR3 sequence reads: CASSLKAMNTEAFF. The CDR3 nucleotides are TGTGCCAGCAGCTTGAAAGCCATGAACACTGAAGCTTTCTTT.

The rearrangement uses TRBV11-3 and TRBJ2-5; the D gene is possibly TRBD2 (6 bases). Trimming pared 1 base from V and 1 base from J, leaving 13 bases between. The germline V gene encodes CDR1 SGHNT and CDR2 YENEEA. CDR3 length: 16 amino acids. CDR3 sequence (DNA): TGTGCCAGCAGCTTAGGGGGTCGGGACTCCCAAGAGACCCAGTACTTC. Translated, it gives CASSLGGRDSQETQYF.

The CDR3 here is CASSRQRGVGTGELFF. The CDR3 DNA reads as TGCGCCAGCAGCCGCCAAAGGGGCGTGGGCACCGGGGAGCTGTTTTTT. The gene calls are TRBV5-1 and TRBJ2-2; D is possibly TRBD1 (5 bases). Germline lookup yields CDR1 SGHRS and CDR2 YFSETQ. This CDR3 has 16 residues. V was shortened by 4 bases and J by 4 bases, with 17 bases between the two germline ends. Complete variable domain (other parts from reference TRBV5-1 and TRBJ2-2): KAGVTQTPRYLIKTRGQQVTLSCSPISGHRSVSWYQQTPGQGLQFLFEYFSETQRNKGNFPGRFSGRQFSNSRSEMNVSTLELGDSALYLCASSRQRGVGTGELFFGEGSRLTVL.

The chain has TRBV20-1 and TRBJ2-3, with D perhaps matching TRBD2 (5 bases). CDR1 and CDR2 from the germline V gene are DFQATT and SNEGSKA (reference sequence). This CDR3 region has 14 residues. V lost 6 bases to trimming and J lost 6 bases, with 19 bases between them. The CDR3 region is CSARTDPPSDTQYF. For the CDR3, the DNA is TGCAGTGCGCGGACTGATCCCCCTTCTGATACGCAGTATTTT.

The CDR3 sequence: CASGGVRETQYF. The CDR3 DNA reads TGTGCCAGCGGAGGGGTGAGGGAGACCCAGTACTTC. The chain links TRBV6-5 to TRBJ2-5, with D possibly being TRBD2 (6 bases). The V gene lost 8 bases and the J gene lost 5 bases, with 12 bases spanning the gap. The CDR3 runs to 12 residues. Germline CDR1 MNHEY, CDR2 SVGAGI.

The rearrangement uses TRBV20-1 and TRBJ2-3, with D perhaps assigned TRBD1 or TRBD2 (6 bases each). Germline loops: CDR1 DFQATT, CDR2 SNEGSKA (reference sequence). The CDR3 covers 16 residues. Between the trimmed V and J ends, which lost 3 bases and 10 bases, there was a span of 26 bases. CDR3 coding DNA: TGCAGTGCTAGGGGGAACCGGGACAAGAAAAGGAGGGCGCAGTATTTT. Residues: CSARGNRDKKRRAQYF.

CDR3 amino acids: CSARDRVTSHGTGELFF. CDR3 DNA sequence: TGCAGTGCTAGAGATAGGGTGACTTCTCACGGCACCGGGGAGCTGTTTTTT. The rearrangement links TRBV20-1 to TRBJ2-2; D unresolved. Germline CDR1 DFQATT, CDR2 SNEGSKA (reference sequence). The CDR3 contains 17 residues. V was trimmed by 0 bases and J by 4 bases, leaving 18 bases between them.

The rearrangement uses TRBV6-5 and TRBJ1-1, with a tentative D call TRBD1 (5 bases). The CDR3 covers 15 residues. The V gene's germline CDR1 is MNHEY and CDR2 SVGAGI. V was cut by 5 bases and J by 3 bases, with 16 bases left in between. The DNA for the CDR3 is TGTGCCAGCAGTCACCCACGACCCAGGGACACTGAAGCTTTCTTT. It specifies CASSHPRPRDTEAFF.

As DNA, the CDR3 is TGTGCCAGCAGTTTGGGGGGAACTTATAGCAATCAGCCCCAGCATTTT. This gives the protein CASSLGGTYSNQPQHF. J is TRBJ1-5 and V is TRBV12-3 or TRBV12-4, with D possibly TRBD1 on 5 matching bases. Trimming removed 3 bases at V and 0 bases at J, with 12 bases between. The CDR3 length is 16 residues.

This sequence joins TRBV10-3 and TRBJ2-2; 7 bases map to TRBD1. The germline gives CDR1 ENHRY, CDR2 SYGVKD. The CDR3 is 13 amino acids. V lost 6 bases and J lost 7; bases outside the gene matches: 5. Here the CDR3 DNA reads TGTGCCATCAGCGATGACAGGGTCGGGGAGCTGTTTTTT. It yields the protein CAISDDRVGELFF.

The chain links TRBV5-1 to TRBJ1-1; the D is unclear. Trimming removed 5 bases at V and 1 base at J, with 15 bases between. CDR3 length: 15 residues. CDR1 is SGHRS, CDR2 YFSETQ, per germline. CDR3 nucleotide sequence: TGCGCCAGCAGTACAGCTGGGTCGGGGAACACTGAAGCTTTCTTT. This translates into CASSTAGSGNTEAFF.

DNA for the CDR3: TGCAGTGCTACTTCCCCGGGGACAGGAAGTGACGAGCAGTACTTC. Residues: CSATSPGTGSDEQYF. The chain employs TRBV20-1 and TRBJ2-7, with 8 bases fitting TRBD1. Germline V CDR1 and CDR2: DFQATT, SNEGSKA (reference sequence). With 4 bases clipped from V and 5 bases from J, the junction kept 13 bases outside the gene matches. The CDR3 extends over 15 amino acids.

V is TRBV18 and J is TRBJ1-5; the D is unclear. V was trimmed by 1 base and J by 0 bases, leaving 7 bases between them. CDR1 KGHSH and CDR2 LQKENI come from the germline V gene. The CDR3 consists of 15 residues. The CDR3 here is CASSPRSYSNQPQHF. CDR3 DNA sequence: TGTGCCAGCTCACCACGAAGCTATAGCAATCAGCCCCAGCATTTT.

In this sample, this clonotype turned up a few times. The chain uses TRBV11-3 and TRBJ2-3; D call uncertain. There are 12 residues in the CDR3. Trimming pared 2 bases from V and 5 bases from J, leaving 5 bases between. Germline CDR1 SGHNT, CDR2 YENEEA. CDR3 DNA: TGTGCCAGCAGCTTAATCATAGATACGCAGTATTTT. Amino acids: CASSLIIDTQYF.

In its sample, this clonotype was seen a few times. V is TRBV20-1 and J is TRBJ1-1; maybe TRBD1 (6 bases). There are 13 residues in the CDR3. V lost 4 bases to trimming and J lost 0 bases, with 9 bases between them. From germline, CDR1 is DFQATT and CDR2 SNEGSKA (reference sequence). CDR3 region: CSATPGVNTEAFF. In DNA form, the CDR3 reads TGCAGTGCTACCCCAGGGGTGAACACTGAAGCTTTCTTT.

In this sample, this clonotype turned up a few times. CDR3 coding DNA: TGTGCCAGCAGCCCAGGACAGATCGAATCCTACGAGCAGTACTTC. Its translation is CASSPGQIESYEQYF. This chain uses TRBV7-9 with TRBJ2-7; D perhaps matches TRBD1 (6 bases). CDR1 is SEHNR and CDR2 is FQNEAQ in the germline V gene (reference sequence). V lost 5 bases and J 1 base, leaving 15 bases between the germline ends. The CDR3 is made up of 15 amino acids.

This clonotype appeared a few times. The chain couples TRBV4-3 to TRBJ2-3; 7 positions agree with TRBD1. This CDR3 region has 18 residues. Looked up from germline, CDR1 is LGHNA and CDR2 is YSLEER. The ends lost 0 bases at V and 4 bases at J; junction bases unmatched: 13. DNA for the CDR3: TGCGCCAGCAGCCAAGACCCCCCGGGGAGACAGGGTTCAGATACGCAGTATTTT. Translation gives CASSQDPPGRQGSDTQYF.

With respect to this clonotype: The germline gene is not matched at one end of the junction; a read error may be the cause. This chain joins TRBV7-8 and TRBJ1-2; D is ambiguous. The CDR3 sequence is 14 residues long. Germline CDR1 reads SGHVS; CDR2 reads FQNEAQ. CDR3 sequence: CASSSSVASRGLGF. CDR3 coding DNA: TGTGCCAGCAGCTCCTCCGTCGCGTCTCGTGGCTTGGGCTTC.

The chain combines TRBV10-3 with TRBJ1-1; D is uncertain. CDR3 length equals 13 residues. Trimming shortened V by 10 bases and J by 7 bases, and 19 bases separated the two germline ends. Germline CDR1 and CDR2: ENHRY and SYGVKD. CDR3 DNA: TGTGCCACTAGTCCCCCGGGAGAAGGTGAAGCTTTCTTT. It specifies CATSPPGEGEAFF.

This clonotype was counted only a few times. The J gene is TRBJ2-1, the V gene TRBV7-2, with 8 nucleotides matching TRBD2. CDR1 is SGHTA and CDR2 is FQGNSA in the germline V gene. Trimming cost V 2 bases and J 2 bases; bases outside gene matches: 2. CDR3 length equals 15 residues. In nucleotides, the CDR3 is TGTGCCAGCAGCTTAATAGCGGGAACCTACAATGAGCAGTTCTTC. Protein: CASSLIAGTYNEQFF.

The gene calls are TRBV20-1 and TRBJ2-7; possible D gene TRBD2, 6 bases. Germline values: CDR1 DFQATT, CDR2 SNEGSKA (reference sequence). V lost 5 bases, J lost 4 bases, and 21 bases lay in between. The CDR3 runs 15 residues. The CDR3 is CSAALPSGRDYEQYF. CDR3 DNA: TGCAGTGCTGCCTTACCTTCCGGGAGAGATTACGAGCAGTACTTC.

V gene TRBV5-1 combines with J gene TRBJ2-7; a possible D gene is TRBD2 (6 bases). V shed 1 base and J shed 2 bases, with 10 bases lying between them. Germline V gene lookup returns CDR1 SGHRS and CDR2 YFSETQ. The CDR3 loop spans 14 amino acids. CDR3 bases: TGCGCCAGCAGCTTGACTAGCAAAGCCTACGAGCAGTACTTC. It encodes CASSLTSKAYEQYF.